The clone carrying this T cell receptor (beta chain) has only a few counts. Its antigen is not known. V was trimmed by 1 base and J by 2 bases, leaving 12 bases between them. CDR1 is LGHDT, CDR2 YNNKEL, per germline (reference sequence). The length of the CDR3 is 17 residues. The entry originates in a study of T-cell memory formation after mild COVID-19. Across the study: Across donors, TCR clusters were largely donor specific. Overall study results and limits: Contracting CD4+ clones sat mainly in CM and EM; CD8+ in EMRA. A second wave of clones peaked on day 37, and their SARS-CoV-2 specificity went unconfirmed.

The 5'RACE method, run with constant-segment primers, produced TCR alpha and TCR beta cDNA libraries (carrying sample barcodes and UMIs). TCRdb reprocessed the 5' RACE reads via MiXCR and lists one record per CDR3 protein. This sample yields almost 550,000 distinct CDR3 sequences, of which roughly 22% are seen a single time; about 12% belongs to the top ten. Sequencing was performed on PBMCs or a T cell subset sorted from them (not recorded which). This receptor was identified in an adult woman who had mild COVID-19 (a few samples of this study predate the infection). Cell type and time point are not known. This chain joins TRBV3-1 and TRBJ1-6, with D uncertain. CDR3 sequence: CASSQGGTVAYNSPLHF. CDR3 nucleotides: TGTGCCAGCAGCCAAGGCGGAACAGTTGCCTATAATTCACCCCTCCACTTT. Full variable domain (remainder filled in from reference TRBV3-1 and TRBJ1-6): DTAVSQTPKYLVTQMGNDKSIKCEQNLGHDTMYWYKQDSKKFLKIMFSYNNKELIINETVPNRFSPKSPDKAHLNLHINSLELGDSAVYFCASSQGGTVAYNSPLHFGNGTRLTVT.